This T cell receptor (beta chain) stems from a study of neurological immune-mediated disorders. Study results and limitations: TCR clonal expansion peaked in HTLV-1-associated myelopathy patients and was lowest in multiple sclerosis patients.

This clonotype appeared many times. Its antigen is undetermined. A single record per CDR3 protein comes from TCRdb applying MiXCR to the 5' RACE reads. The sample lists tens of thousands of distinct CDR3 sequences; 17% were seen once. Germline CDR1 is SGHRS and CDR2 is YFSETQ. The CDR3 is 15 residues long. The ends lost 0 bases at V and 2 bases at J; junction bases unmatched: 4. The TCR comes from a woman aged 40 to 50 in good health. Sample: PBMCs. The chain employs TRBV5-1 and TRBJ2-7; 8 nucleotides align to TRBD1. CDR3 sequence: CASSLGPGQAYEQYV. The CDR3 DNA is TGCGCCAGCAGCTTGGGTCCGGGACAGGCCTACGAGCAGTACGTC.